This T cell receptor beta chain originates from a study of T cell repertoires in cytomegalovirus infection. Study information: Used in the study were CMV epitopes, some recently identified and HLA-C-restricted, others well-studied and HLA-B-restricted.

Germline CDR1 reads SGHVT; CDR2 reads SQSDAQ. The CDR3 sequence is 15 residues long. V trimming: 5 bases; J trimming: 4 bases; junction bases outside the gene matches: 7. As to this clonotype: What it binds is unknown.

Notes on the study in general: Of the TCR beta families, the public ones yielded a cumulative frequency that identified carriers of CMV plus the relevant HLA. Within the response measured ex vivo, HLA-C-restricted CMV-specific TCR beta clonotypes were dominant.

TCRdb itself ran the reads through MiXCR, one entry per CDR3 protein. The sample records 450,000 to 550,000 distinct CDR3 sequences, 42% being singletons. This sequence was found in a human donor in good health (CMV status not recorded). Some clones in this sample may be carry-over from other donors' samples. V gene TRBV7-4 combines with J gene TRBJ2-1; TRBD2 matches 8 bases. This specimen was cultured PBMCs, taken from culture after CMV antigen stimulation. CDR3 bases: TGTGCCAGCAGCCGTCGGGGGGGCGATTACAATGAGCAGTTCTTC. It codes for CASSRRGGDYNEQFF.